The sequence of this TCR beta chain was determined in a study of blood T cell repertoires in COVID-19 (dated by TCRdb to about 2020). For the wider study: Samples from collaborators originated in the United States, Italy and Spain and spanned both the acute and convalescent phases of COVID-19. The dataset comprised deeply sampled blood TCRbeta repertoires from subjects exposed to, actively infected with, or recovered from COVID-19. The repertoires were made available in a free public database intended to serve as a resource for research on the immune response to SARS-CoV-2. Sample metadata almost always included a de-identified subject ID, COVID-19 status, age in years and sex. The samples were drawn from two sources: the first 160 participants of the ongoing ImmuneRACE study, and 1,000 to 1,500 subjects contributed by 6 global collaborators. Where available, HLA class I and class II types were obtained from metadata supplied by the sample provider rather than from assay-based typing. The material from the prospective study consisted of cDNA or gDNA derived from T cells, B-cell-depleted T cells, or PBMCs.

In the prospective study, participants were roughly 18 to 95 years old, resided in 24 geographic areas of the United States, and were enrolled through a virtual design. In the prospective study, participants were assigned to cohorts based on the clinical history participants reported in a screening survey and a study questionnaire. Recovered participants in ImmuneRACE Cohort 3 were defined as having two consecutive negative NP/OP PCR tests, clearance from a healthcare professional, or resolution of symptoms. Mobile phlebotomists in the prospective study collected whole blood, serum and a nasopharyngeal or oropharyngeal swab from every participant. Participants in the prospective study had the option to provide additional blood draws and questionnaires over an approximately 2-month period. Before DNA extraction, blood samples from the prospective study were shipped at room temperature or frozen.

Of note for this clone: The target of this receptor is not known. Base qualities are not recorded, but no much larger clone differs from it by a single base.

Here V drops 2 bases and J drops 2 bases, and the junction holds 3 bases not matched to any gene. The CDR3 runs 15 residues from the cysteine to the phenylalanine. Solely the CDR3 DNA is kept, with 45 bases framed from the first base. According to the germline V gene, CDR1 reads SGHTA and CDR2 reads FQGNSA. The immunoSEQ Assay, a bias-controlled multiplex PCR, was used to amplify TCRbeta CDR3 regions from genomic DNA. The paper's processing steps were these. The number of nucleated cells in each sample was estimated from the amplification of reference gene primers within the assay. To quantify the absolute abundance of each unique TCRbeta CDR3 rearrangement, sequence reads were collapsed and filtered. Productive Simpson clonality was computed per sample as the square root of Simpson's diversity index over productive rearrangements. TCRdb retrieved this table from immuneACCESS and kept in-frame rearrangements only. Not all clones are present; in checked studies, unresolved V genes account for under half, and no reason is known for the remainder. Clone size and the V and J calls come from that table; the DNA yielded D and trimming. Present in this sample are about 480,000 clones, 70% to 90% of which were seen just once. Less than 2% of the sample lies in the top ten.

General findings and caveats noted by the study authors: The quantity of clinical and demographic metadata differed by source and by participant and was supplied without curation.

Sequencing input: PBMCs or T cells enriched from blood (not recorded which). The TCR was taken from a woman in her thirties or forties who had recovered from COVID-19. The chain joins TRBV7-2 to TRBJ2-1; the central 7 bases match TRBD2. At the DNA level, the sequence is TGTGCCAGCAGCTTAAGCGGGGCTACCTACAATGAGCAGTTCTTC. Its protein is CASSLSGATYNEQFF. Full variable domain (CDR3 extended with the reference TRBV7-2 and TRBJ2-1 proteins): GAGVSQSPSNKVTEKGKDVELRCDPISGHTALYWYRQSLGQGLEFLIYFQGNSAPDKSGLPSDRFSAERTGGSVSTLTIQRTQQEDSAVYLCASSLSGATYNEQFFGPGTRLTVL.